This paragraph reports one T cell receptor (beta chain). This CDR3 is 13 amino acids long. V lost 5 bases and J lost 5; bases outside the gene matches: 6. From germline, CDR1 is MGHDK and CDR2 SYGVNS. TCRdb's table, derived via immunoSEQ multiplex PCR, lists solely in-frame clones and lacks some. The sample carries fewer than 200,000 clones, approximately 87% recorded once. The record originates from a study of cytomegalovirus exposure and HLA in healthy donors. Specimen: PBMCs. The rearrangement uses TRBV25-1 and TRBJ2-7; TRBD1 matches 7 bases. This clonotype originated in a woman aged 25 to 45 in good health and CMV-seronegative. The CDR3 coding sequence is TGTGCCAGCAGTAGGACAGGTCTCCACGAGCAGTACTTC. This gives the protein CASSRTGLHEQYF.